The clone carrying this T cell receptor (beta chain) showed up just once. The target antigen is unknown. The sample comes from a study of cytomegalovirus exposure and HLA in healthy donors. Whole-study results and caveats: Whilst most TCR sequences proved rare, a subset of public TCRs occurred across many donors. Some V segments (TRBV6-2 and TRBV6-3 among them) were excluded as indistinguishable. Through in vitro validation, three CMV-associated chains were shown to be specific for CMV antigens.

At collection, donors were nominally healthy, but unrecorded immune exposures were probable. The PCR employed 60 Vbeta primers together with 13 Jbeta primers. Only in-frame clones appear in the TCRdb table, and some are missing; sequencing was by immunoSEQ multiplex PCR. This table has around 220,000 clones, 65% to 90% appearing once. Germline CDR1 is SGHAT and CDR2 is FQNNGV. The CDR3 covers 14 residues. The V segment lost 5 bases and the J segment 4 bases; nucleotides outside the gene matches: 2. The receptor was derived from a girl between 10 and 17 years old in good health and CMV-seronegative. The chain links TRBV11-2 to TRBJ2-3, with 11 bases that match TRBD2. Material for sequencing was PBMCs. This CDR3 reads CASSLAGGPDTQYF. CDR3 bases: TGTGCCAGCAGCCTAGCGGGAGGCCCAGATACGCAGTATTTT.